This note documents a single T cell receptor (beta chain) sequence. The antigen is unknown. The time point is: newly diagnosed GD, antithyroid drugs for less than 3 months. PBMC RNA served as the TCR library source. Germline values: CDR1 MDHEN, CDR2 SYDVKM. The J segment lost 3 bases and the V segment lost 5 bases, leaving 20 bases of the junction unmatched. CDR3 length: 19 residues. The data belong to a study of regulatory T cells in long-lasting Graves disease. Study outcomes and limitations: Owing to a sample size that was small, accuracy may have been reduced.

HTBI primers from iRepertoire and Arm-PCR of CDR3 regions yielded the TCR beta libraries. TCRdb used MiXCR to reprocess the multiplex PCR reads, holding one entry per CDR3 protein. The sample records about half a million distinct CDR3 sequences, around 11% being singletons. The data also belong to a second study, concerning T cells in Graves' hyperthyroidism and ophthalmopathy. That publication notes: On the basis of clinical symptoms, serum thyroxine and TRAb, thyroid ultrasound and orbital computed tomography, diagnoses were made. The HTBI primer set was used in a first-round RT-PCR of the TCR CDR3. The blood repertoire included most of the expanded thyroid clonotypes above 0.001.

This clonotype was sampled from a woman aged 25 to 39 with Graves disease. Sample: peripheral blood mononuclear cells (PBMCs), taken at new diagnosis, from a patient treated with antithyroid drugs. The chain is built from TRBV28 and TRBJ2-7, with 9 bases aligning to TRBD2. CDR3 bases: TGTGCCAGCAGTCTGCCCGTTTTAGCGGGAGATTCCATTCTCTACGAGCAGTACTTC. Translated: CASSLPVLAGDSILYEQYF.